A single sample gave rise to the 11 T cell receptor beta chains below, sequenced in a study of blood T cells in healthy people across ages. For the second PCR, which ran for about 7 to 11 cycles, a sample-barcoded 5' primer and a J-beta primer mix were used. TCRdb processed the 5' RACE reads anew with MiXCR; each CDR3 protein has one entry. The sample records around 800,000 distinct CDR3 sequences, 46% being singletons. The sequenced sample consisted of blood. The receptors stem from an elderly man in good health.

V usage is TRBV6-2 or TRBV6-3 and J usage is TRBJ2-7, with D possibly being TRBD1 (6 bases). The CDR3 is 14 amino acids. Trimming shortened V by 7 bases and J by 2 bases, and 15 bases separated the two germline ends. The germline gives CDR1 MNHEY, CDR2 SVGEGT. The CDR3 loop is CASNRIPGAYEQYF. CDR3 DNA sequence: TGTGCCAGCAATAGAATCCCAGGGGCCTACGAGCAGTACTTC.

Notes on this clonotype: A read error is possible here, since a much larger clone lies one base away. The chain is built from TRBV28 and TRBJ2-7; TRBD2 is a possible D gene (5 bases). Germline CDR1 MDHEN, CDR2 SYDVKM. The CDR3 loop spans 14 amino acids. V was trimmed by 5 bases and J by 0 bases, leaving 11 bases between them. For the CDR3, the DNA is TGTGCCAGCAGTCCTCCGGGATCCTCCTACGAGCAGTACTTC. Its protein is CASSPPGSSYEQYF.

The chain uses TRBV10-3 and TRBJ2-7, with TRBD2 matching 8 bases. Trimming cost V 0 bases and J 3 bases; bases outside gene matches: 4. This CDR3 has 15 residues. CDR1 and CDR2 (germline): ENHRY, SYGVKD. Here the CDR3 reads CAISESLTSGYEQYF. CDR3 nucleotide sequence: TGTGCCATCAGTGAGTCCTTAACTAGCGGCTACGAGCAGTACTTC.

In this sample, this clonotype turned up a few times. CDR3 residues: CASSLRDRGYEQYF. The CDR3 DNA reads TGTGCCAGCAGTTTAAGGGACAGGGGCTACGAGCAGTACTTC. The chain uses TRBV27 and TRBJ2-7; TRBD1 matches 10 bases. There are 14 residues in the CDR3. V gave up 2 bases and J gave up 3 bases; unmatched junction bases: 1. CDR1 is MNHEY and CDR2 is SMNVEV in the germline V gene (reference sequence).

This chain links TRBV2 with TRBJ2-7; D could derive from TRBD1 or TRBD2 (5 bases each). Germline loops: CDR1 SNHLY, CDR2 FYNNEI. The CDR3 runs to 14 residues. V lost 10 bases, J lost 6 bases, and 22 bases lay in between. The CDR3 loop reads CATVRGPASREQYF. CDR3 coding DNA: TGTGCCACCGTCCGGGGACCCGCGTCGCGCGAGCAGTACTTC. Using reference TRBV2 and TRBJ2-7 for the parts outside the CDR3, the full variable domain is EPEVTQTPSHQVTQMGQEVILRCVPISNHLYFYWYRQILGQKVEFLVSFYNNEISEKSEIFDDQFSVERPDGSNFTLKIRSTKLEDSAMYFCATVRGPASREQYFGPGTRLTVT.

The sample holds a few counts of this clonotype. This sequence joins TRBV27 and TRBJ2-5; 8 bases are a match to TRBD1. With 5 bases clipped from V and 5 bases from J, the junction kept 10 bases outside the gene matches. The CDR3 spans 15 residues. In germline, CDR1 is MNHEY, CDR2 SMNVEV (reference sequence). CDR3 in DNA: TGTGCCAGCAGTCCCGTAGGGACAGGTCCTGAGACCCAGTACTTC. Residues: CASSPVGTGPETQYF.

The V call is TRBV29-1, the J call TRBJ2-5, with TRBD2 matching 7 bases. This CDR3 comprises 12 residues. V gave up 6 bases and J gave up 4 bases; unmatched junction bases: 5. Germline V lookup: CDR1 SQVTM, CDR2 ANQGSEA. The CDR3 DNA reads as TGCAGCGTGGCGGGAGTCGGAGAGACCCAGTACTTC. This sequence encodes CSVAGVGETQYF.

CDR3 region: CASAGGSNYNEQFF. The CDR3 DNA reads as TGTGCTAGTGCCGGGGGGTCTAACTACAATGAGCAGTTCTTC. The rearrangement links TRBV12-5 to TRBJ2-1; 7 nucleotides align to TRBD2. The CDR3 length is 14 residues. Germline loops: CDR1 LGHNT, CDR2 FRNRAP. With 7 bases clipped from V and 3 bases from J, the junction kept 6 bases outside the gene matches.

This chain connects TRBV3-1 to TRBJ2-5, with D perhaps matching TRBD1 (5 bases). V gave up 4 bases and J gave up 2 bases, with 17 bases separating them. Germline loops: CDR1 LGHDT, CDR2 YNNKEL (reference sequence). The CDR3 consists of 16 residues. The CDR3 region has the DNA TGTGCCAGCAGCCTCGATACAGGTGGATGGCAAGAGACCCAGTACTTC. Protein sequence: CASSLDTGGWQETQYF.

The V and J genes are TRBV7-8 and TRBJ2-3; 15 bases line up with TRBD2. The CDR3 totals 18 residues. V dropped 5 bases and J dropped 0; count of bases not matched to a gene: 6. Germline V gene sequence: CDR1 SGHVS, CDR2 FQNEAQ. This chain's CDR3 is CASSTRTSGGGSTDTQYF. The DNA of the CDR3 is TGTGCCAGCAGCACCCGGACTAGCGGGGGGGGTAGCACAGATACGCAGTATTTT.

This clonotype has a handful of counts. The gene calls are TRBV20-1 and TRBJ2-3, with 9 bases aligning to TRBD2. Germline V gene data show CDR1 as DFQATT and CDR2 as SNEGSKA (reference sequence). Trimming at V came to 1 base and at J to 5 bases, leaving 13 bases not matched to a gene. This CDR3 comprises 17 residues. For the CDR3, the DNA is TGCAGTGCTAGAGTTTTGGCGGGAGGGCGTATTTTAGATACGCAGTATTTT. Protein: CSARVLAGGRILDTQYF.